Each of the 4 T cell receptor beta chains below was sequenced from the same sample in a study of cytomegalovirus exposure and HLA in healthy donors. This PCR relied on a set of 60 Vbeta primers and 13 Jbeta primers. The table came from immunoSEQ multiplex PCR; TCRdb's copy has only in-frame clones and leaves some out. The sample lists roughly 100,000 clones; 75% to 90% were seen once. Sequencing input: PBMCs. The receptors shown here come from a man under 40 in good health and CMV-seronegative.

Of note for this clone: The germline gene is not matched at one end of the junction; a read error may be the cause. The J gene is TRBJ2-7, the V gene TRBV5-4; 10 positions match TRBD2. Germline loops: CDR1 SGHNT, CDR2 YYREEE (reference sequence). The length of the CDR3 is 15 residues. The CDR3 region is CASSLDLAGEYEQSF. DNA of the CDR3: TGTGCCAGCAGCTTGGATCTAGCGGGGGAGTACGAGCAGTCCTTC. The whole variable domain, filled in from reference TRBV5-4 and TRBJ2-7, reads ETGVTQSPTHLIKTRGQQVTLRCSSQSGHNTVSWYQQALGQGPQFIFQYYREEENGRGNFPPRFSGLQFPNYSSELNVNALELDDSALYLCASSLDLAGEYEQSFGPGTRLTVT.

The chain is built from TRBV29-1 and TRBJ2-1, with 7 nucleotides matching TRBD2. This CDR3 has 16 residues. V was pared by 7 bases and J by 0 bases, with 12 bases of the junction left unmatched. The germline gives CDR1 SQVTM, CDR2 ANQGSEA. This CDR3 is CSALGASGSSYNEQFF. In DNA, the CDR3 is TGCAGCGCCCTTGGGGCTAGCGGAAGCTCCTACAATGAGCAGTTCTTC.

The V gene is TRBV6-5, the J gene TRBJ1-1; D unresolved. CDR3 size: 15 residues. Germline CDR1 MNHEY, CDR2 SVGAGI. Trimming pared 7 bases from V and 3 bases from J, leaving 18 bases between. In DNA form, the CDR3 reads TGTGCCAGCAAACCGCAAAAAAAGCGGGACACTGAAGCTTTCTTT. Amino acids: CASKPQKKRDTEAFF.

CDR3 protein: CATKPSGSSPGELFF. DNA of the CDR3: TGTGCCACCAAACCTAGCGGGTCCTCACCCGGGGAGCTGTTTTTT. The chain has TRBV19 and TRBJ2-2; 8 bases agree with TRBD2. Germline values: CDR1 LNHDA, CDR2 SQIVND (reference sequence). V lost 10 bases to trimming and J lost 6 bases; unmatched junction nucleotides: 13. The CDR3 length is 15 residues.